This TCR beta chain came from a study of T-cell reconstitution after alpha-beta-depleted transplantation in children. Whole-study results and caveats: Recipient T cells and thymic progenitors that survived gave rise to the high TCRbeta diversity observed at day 60 in some patients.

This clonotype was observed at least ten times. Its specificity is unknown. This CDR3 contains 12 residues. The germline V gene has CDR1 DFQATT and CDR2 SNEGSKA (reference sequence). Trimming cost V 3 bases and J 7 bases; bases outside gene matches: 6. The library targeted TCRbeta and was prepared with unique molecular identifiers. MiXCR, applied by TCRdb to the PCR reads, yields one record per CDR3 protein. The repertoire holds a few hundred thousand distinct CDR3 sequences, with under 13% as singletons. The sequences come from PBMCs, collected before TCRalphabeta/CD19-depleted stem cell transplant. The chain recombines TRBV20-1 with TRBJ2-7; TRBD1 aligns across 7 bases. The receptor was derived from a child under two years old with acute myeloid leukemia, due to receive a stem cell transplant. CDR3 in amino acids: CSASRDRDEQYF. The CDR3 coding sequence is TGCAGTGCTAGCCGAGACAGGGATGAGCAGTACTTC.